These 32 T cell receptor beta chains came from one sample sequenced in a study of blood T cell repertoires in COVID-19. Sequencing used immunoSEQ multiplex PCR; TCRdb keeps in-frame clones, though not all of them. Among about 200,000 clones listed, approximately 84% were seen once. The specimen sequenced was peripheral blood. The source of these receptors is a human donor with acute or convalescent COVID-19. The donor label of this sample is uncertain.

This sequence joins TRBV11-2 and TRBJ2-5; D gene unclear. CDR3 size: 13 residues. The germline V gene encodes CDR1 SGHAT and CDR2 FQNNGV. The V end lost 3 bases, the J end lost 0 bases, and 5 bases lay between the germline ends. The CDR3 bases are TGTGCCAGCAGCTTCTCAGACCAAGAGACCCAGTACTTC. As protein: CASSFSDQETQYF.

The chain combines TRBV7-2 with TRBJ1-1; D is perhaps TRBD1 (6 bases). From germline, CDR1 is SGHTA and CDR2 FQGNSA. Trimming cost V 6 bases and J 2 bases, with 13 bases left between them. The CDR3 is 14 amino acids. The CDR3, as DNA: TGTGCCAGCAGGTTGAGGACAGAAAACACTGAAGCTTTCTTT. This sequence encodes CASRLRTENTEAFF.

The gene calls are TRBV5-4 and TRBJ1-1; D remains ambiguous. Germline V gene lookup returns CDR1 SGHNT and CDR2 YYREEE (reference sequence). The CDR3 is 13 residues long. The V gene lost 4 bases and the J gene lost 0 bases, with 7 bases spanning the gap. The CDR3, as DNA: TGTGCCAGCAGCCGTGGAGTGAACACTGAAGCTTTCTTT. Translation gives CASSRGVNTEAFF.

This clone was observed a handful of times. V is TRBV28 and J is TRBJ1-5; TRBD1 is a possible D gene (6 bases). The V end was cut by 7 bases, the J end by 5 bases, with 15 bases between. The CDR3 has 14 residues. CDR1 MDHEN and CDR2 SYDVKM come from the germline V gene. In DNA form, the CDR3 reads TGTGCCAGCACCACGGAACAGGGATATCAGCCCCAGCATTTT. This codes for CASTTEQGYQPQHF.

The DNA for the CDR3 is TGTGCCAGACCCTGGGACAAGGCTTTCTTC. The encoded protein is CARPWDKAFF. The V gene is TRBV27, the J gene TRBJ2-1, with a weak D call TRBD1 (6 bases). This CDR3 is built from 10 residues. V was clipped by 9 bases and J by 16 bases, with 16 bases between them. Per the germline V gene, CDR1 is MNHEY and CDR2 is SMNVEV (reference sequence).

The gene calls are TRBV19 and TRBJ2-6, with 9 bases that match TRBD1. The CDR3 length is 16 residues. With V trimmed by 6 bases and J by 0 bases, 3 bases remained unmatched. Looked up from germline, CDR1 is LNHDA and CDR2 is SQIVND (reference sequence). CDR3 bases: TGTGCCAGTAGCGACAGGGGGTCCTCTGGGGCCAACGTCCTGACTTTC. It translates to CASSDRGSSGANVLTF.

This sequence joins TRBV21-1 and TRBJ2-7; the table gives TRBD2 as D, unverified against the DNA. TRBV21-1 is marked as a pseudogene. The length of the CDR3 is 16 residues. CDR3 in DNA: TGTGCCAGCAGCAAAGGGGGGACTAGCGGGTCCTACGAGCAGTACTTC. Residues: CASSKGGTSGSYEQYF.

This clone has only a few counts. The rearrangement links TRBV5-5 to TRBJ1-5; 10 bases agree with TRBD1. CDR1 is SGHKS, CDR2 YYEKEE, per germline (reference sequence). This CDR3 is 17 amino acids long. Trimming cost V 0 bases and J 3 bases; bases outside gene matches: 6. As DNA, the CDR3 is TGTGCCAGCAGCTTGGGGGACAGGGGTCCCAACAATCAGCCCCAGCATTTT. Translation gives CASSLGDRGPNNQPQHF.

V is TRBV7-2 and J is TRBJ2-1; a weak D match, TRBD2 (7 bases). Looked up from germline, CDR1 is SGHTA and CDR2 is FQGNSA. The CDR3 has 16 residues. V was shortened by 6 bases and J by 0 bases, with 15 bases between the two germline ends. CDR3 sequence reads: CASSPPGGNSYNEQFF. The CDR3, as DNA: TGTGCCAGCAGTCCCCCGGGGGGCAACTCCTACAATGAGCAGTTCTTC.

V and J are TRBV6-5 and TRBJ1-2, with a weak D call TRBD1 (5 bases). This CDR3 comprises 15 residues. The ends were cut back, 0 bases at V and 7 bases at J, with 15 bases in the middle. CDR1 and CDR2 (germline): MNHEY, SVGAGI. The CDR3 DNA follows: TGTGCCAGCAGTTACTCGAACCGGGGACTGGGTGGCTACACCTTC. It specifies CASSYSNRGLGGYTF.

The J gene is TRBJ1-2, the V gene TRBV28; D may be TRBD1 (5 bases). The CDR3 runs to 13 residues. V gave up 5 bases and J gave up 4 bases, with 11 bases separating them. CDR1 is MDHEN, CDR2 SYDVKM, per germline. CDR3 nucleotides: TGTGCCAGCAGTCCCGGGGGAGGCTATGGCTACACCTTC. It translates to CASSPGGGYGYTF.

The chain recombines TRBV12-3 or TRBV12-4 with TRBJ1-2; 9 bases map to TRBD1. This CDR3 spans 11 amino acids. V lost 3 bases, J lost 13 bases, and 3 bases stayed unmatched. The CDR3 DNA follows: TGTGCCAGCAGTTTGGGACAGGGTTTCACCTTC. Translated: CASSLGQGFTF.

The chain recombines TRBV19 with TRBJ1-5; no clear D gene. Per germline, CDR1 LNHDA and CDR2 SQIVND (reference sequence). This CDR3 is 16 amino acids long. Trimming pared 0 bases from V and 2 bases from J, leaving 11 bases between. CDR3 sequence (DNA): TGTGCCAGTAGTATAGATCCCAGGTACGGCAATCAGCCCCAGCATTTT. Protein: CASSIDPRYGNQPQHF.

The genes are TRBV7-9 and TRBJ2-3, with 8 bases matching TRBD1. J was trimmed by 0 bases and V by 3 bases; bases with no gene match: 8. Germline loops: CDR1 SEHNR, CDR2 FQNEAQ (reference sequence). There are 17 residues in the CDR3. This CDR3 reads CASSLGSGQASTDTQYF. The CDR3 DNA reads TGTGCCAGCAGCTTGGGTTCGGGACAGGCTAGCACAGATACGCAGTATTTT.

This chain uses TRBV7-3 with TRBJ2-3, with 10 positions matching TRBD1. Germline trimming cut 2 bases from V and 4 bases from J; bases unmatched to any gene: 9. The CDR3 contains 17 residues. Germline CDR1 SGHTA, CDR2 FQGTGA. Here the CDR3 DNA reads TGTGCCAGCAGCTTAGACGGACAGGGGGGAGGTCCAGATACGCAGTATTTT. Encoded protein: CASSLDGQGGGPDTQYF.

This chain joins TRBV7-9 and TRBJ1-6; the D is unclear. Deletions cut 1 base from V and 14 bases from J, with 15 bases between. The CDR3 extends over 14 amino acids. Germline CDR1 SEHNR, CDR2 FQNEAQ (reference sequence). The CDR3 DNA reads TGTGCCAGCAGCTTAGACAGCCGCCCGGGATCCCTCCACTTT. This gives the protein CASSLDSRPGSLHF.

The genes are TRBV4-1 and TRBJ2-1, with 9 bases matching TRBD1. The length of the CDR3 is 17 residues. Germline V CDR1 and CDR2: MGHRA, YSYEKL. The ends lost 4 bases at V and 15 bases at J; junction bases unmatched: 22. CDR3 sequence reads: CASSPEGGTGRLSRMFF. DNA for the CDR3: TGCGCCAGCAGCCCCGAGGGAGGGACAGGGCGTCTCTCGCGCATGTTCTTC.

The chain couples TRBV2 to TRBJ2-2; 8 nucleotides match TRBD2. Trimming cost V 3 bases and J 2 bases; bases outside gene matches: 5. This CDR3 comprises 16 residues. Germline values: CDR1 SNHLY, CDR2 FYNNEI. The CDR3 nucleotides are TGTGCCAGCAGTGAGGGGGGACTAGGCAACACCGGGGAGCTGTTTTTT. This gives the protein CASSEGGLGNTGELFF.

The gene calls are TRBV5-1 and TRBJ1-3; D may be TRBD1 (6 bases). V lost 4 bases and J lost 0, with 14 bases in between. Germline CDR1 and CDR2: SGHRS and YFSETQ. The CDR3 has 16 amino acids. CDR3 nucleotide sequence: TGCGCCAGCAGCCCGGACAGTGCAAGCTCTGGAAACACCATATATTTT. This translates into CASSPDSASSGNTIYF.

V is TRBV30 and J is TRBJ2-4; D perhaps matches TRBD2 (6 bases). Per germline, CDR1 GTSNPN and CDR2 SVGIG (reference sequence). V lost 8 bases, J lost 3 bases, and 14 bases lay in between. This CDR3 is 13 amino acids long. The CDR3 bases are TGTGCCGCGGGGCAGGGCGGCAAAAACATTCAGTACTTC. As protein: CAAGQGGKNIQYF.

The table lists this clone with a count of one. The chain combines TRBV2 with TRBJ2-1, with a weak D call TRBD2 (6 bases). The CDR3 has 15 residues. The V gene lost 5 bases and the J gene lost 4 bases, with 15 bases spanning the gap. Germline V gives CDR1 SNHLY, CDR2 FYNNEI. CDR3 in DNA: TGTGCCAGCAGTACCACGGCGGGGATTTACAATGAGCAGTTCTTC. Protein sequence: CASSTTAGIYNEQFF.

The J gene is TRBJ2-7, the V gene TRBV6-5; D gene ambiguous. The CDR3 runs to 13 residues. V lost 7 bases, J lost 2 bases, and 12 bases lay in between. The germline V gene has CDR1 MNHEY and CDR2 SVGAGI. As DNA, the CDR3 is TGTGCCAGCATCGCAGGCCCGCCCTACGAGCAGTACTTC. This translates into CASIAGPPYEQYF.

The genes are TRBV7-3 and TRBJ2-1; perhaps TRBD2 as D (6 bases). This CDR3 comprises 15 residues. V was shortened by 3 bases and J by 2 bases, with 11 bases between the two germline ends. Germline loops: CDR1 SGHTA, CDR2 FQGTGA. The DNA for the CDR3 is TGTGCCAGCAGCTTGGTTAGCGGACCCTACAATGAGCAGTTCTTC. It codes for CASSLVSGPYNEQFF.

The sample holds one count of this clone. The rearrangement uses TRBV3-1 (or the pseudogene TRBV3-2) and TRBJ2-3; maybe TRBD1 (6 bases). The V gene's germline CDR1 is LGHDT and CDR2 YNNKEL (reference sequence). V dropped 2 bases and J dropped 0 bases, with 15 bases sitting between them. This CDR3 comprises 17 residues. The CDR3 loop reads CASSQYPGATSTDTQYF. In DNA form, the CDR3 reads TGTGCCAGCAGCCAATATCCAGGGGCGACTAGCACAGATACGCAGTATTTT.

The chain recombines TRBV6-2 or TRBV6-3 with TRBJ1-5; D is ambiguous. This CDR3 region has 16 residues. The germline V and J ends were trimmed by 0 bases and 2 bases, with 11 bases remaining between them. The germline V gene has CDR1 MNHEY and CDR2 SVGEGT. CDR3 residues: CASSYSRAKGNQPQHF. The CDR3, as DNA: TGTGCCAGCAGTTACTCACGAGCTAAAGGCAATCAGCCCCAGCATTTT.

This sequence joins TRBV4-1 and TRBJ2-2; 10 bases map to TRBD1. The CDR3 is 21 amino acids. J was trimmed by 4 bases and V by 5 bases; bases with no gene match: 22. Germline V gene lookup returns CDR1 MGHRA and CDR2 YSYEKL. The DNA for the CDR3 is TGCGCCAGCAGCTCTAGGTACCGGGACAGGGGTGTTCTCGCGACCACCGGGGAGCTGTTTTTT. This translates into CASSSRYRDRGVLATTGELFF.

The CDR3 loop reads CASRPAGGSREKLFF. The CDR3 DNA is TGTGCCAGCAGGCCAGCAGGGGGCAGCCGTGAAAAACTGTTTTTT. The chain couples TRBV6-5 to TRBJ1-4, with TRBD1 matching over 8 bases. CDR1 and CDR2 from the germline V gene are MNHEY and SVGAGI. The CDR3 has 15 residues. The V segment lost 6 bases and the J segment 7 bases; nucleotides outside the gene matches: 10.

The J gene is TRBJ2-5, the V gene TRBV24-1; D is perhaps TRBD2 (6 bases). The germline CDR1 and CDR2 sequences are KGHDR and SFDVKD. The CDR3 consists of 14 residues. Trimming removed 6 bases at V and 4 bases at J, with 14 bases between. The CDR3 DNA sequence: TGTGCCACCAGTATCGGCGGGGCTGGAGAGACCCAGTACTTC. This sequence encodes CATSIGGAGETQYF.

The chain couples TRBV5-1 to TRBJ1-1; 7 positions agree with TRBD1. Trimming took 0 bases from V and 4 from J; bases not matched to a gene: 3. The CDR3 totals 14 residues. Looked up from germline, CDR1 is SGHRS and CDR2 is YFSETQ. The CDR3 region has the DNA TGCGCCAGCAGCTTGGGACAGGGTACCACTGAAGCTTTCTTT. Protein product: CASSLGQGTTEAFF.

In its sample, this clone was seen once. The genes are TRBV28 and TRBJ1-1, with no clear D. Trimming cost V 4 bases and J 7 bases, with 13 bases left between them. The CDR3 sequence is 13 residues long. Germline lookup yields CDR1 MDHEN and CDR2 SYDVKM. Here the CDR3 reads CASSSPGQFEAFF. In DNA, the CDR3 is TGTGCCAGCAGTTCCCCTGGGCAGTTTGAAGCTTTCTTT.

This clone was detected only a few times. CDR3 in DNA: TGTGCCAGCAGTTACGAAGGGACAGTCGTAGGCTACACCTTC. Translation gives CASSYEGTVVGYTF. This chain connects TRBV6-5 to TRBJ1-2, with TRBD1 matching over 7 bases. The CDR3 contains 14 residues. Germline V gene sequence: CDR1 MNHEY, CDR2 SVGAGI. V shed 2 bases and J 8 bases; nucleotides not matched to a gene: 8.

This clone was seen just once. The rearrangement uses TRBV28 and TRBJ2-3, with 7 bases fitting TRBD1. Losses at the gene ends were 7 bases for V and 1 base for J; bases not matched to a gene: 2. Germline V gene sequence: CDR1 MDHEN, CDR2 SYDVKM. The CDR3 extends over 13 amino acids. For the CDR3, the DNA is TGTGCCAGCAAAGGGGGCGGCACAGATACGCAGTATTTT. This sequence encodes CASKGGGTDTQYF.